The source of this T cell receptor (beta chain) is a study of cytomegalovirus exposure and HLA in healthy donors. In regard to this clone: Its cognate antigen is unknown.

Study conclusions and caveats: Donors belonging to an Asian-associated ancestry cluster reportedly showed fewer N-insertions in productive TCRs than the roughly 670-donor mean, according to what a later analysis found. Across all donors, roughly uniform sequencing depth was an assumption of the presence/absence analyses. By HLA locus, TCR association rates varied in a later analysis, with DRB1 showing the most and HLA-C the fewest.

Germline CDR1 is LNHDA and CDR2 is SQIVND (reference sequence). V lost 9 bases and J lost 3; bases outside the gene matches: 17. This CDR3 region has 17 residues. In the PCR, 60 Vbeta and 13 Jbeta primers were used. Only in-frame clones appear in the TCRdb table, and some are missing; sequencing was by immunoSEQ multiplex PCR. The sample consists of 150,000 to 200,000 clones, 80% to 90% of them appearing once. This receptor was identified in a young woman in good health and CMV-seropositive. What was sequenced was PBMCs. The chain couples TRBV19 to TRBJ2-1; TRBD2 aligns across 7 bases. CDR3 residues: CARTNGRWAVDYNEQFF. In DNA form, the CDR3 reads TGTGCCAGGACCAACGGGAGGTGGGCAGTAGACTACAATGAGCAGTTCTTC.